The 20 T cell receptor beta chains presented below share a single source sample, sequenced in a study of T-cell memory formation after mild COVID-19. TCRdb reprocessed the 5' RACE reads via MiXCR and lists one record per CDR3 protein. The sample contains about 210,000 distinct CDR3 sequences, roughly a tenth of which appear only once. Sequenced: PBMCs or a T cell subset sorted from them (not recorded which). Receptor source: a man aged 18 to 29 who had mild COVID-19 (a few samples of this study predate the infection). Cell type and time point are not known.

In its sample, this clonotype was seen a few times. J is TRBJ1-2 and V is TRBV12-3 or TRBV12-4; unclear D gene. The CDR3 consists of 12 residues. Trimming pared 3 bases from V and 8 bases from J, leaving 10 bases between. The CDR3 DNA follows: TGTGCCAGCAGTTTGCAGGTCGGGGGCTACACCTTC. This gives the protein CASSLQVGGYTF.

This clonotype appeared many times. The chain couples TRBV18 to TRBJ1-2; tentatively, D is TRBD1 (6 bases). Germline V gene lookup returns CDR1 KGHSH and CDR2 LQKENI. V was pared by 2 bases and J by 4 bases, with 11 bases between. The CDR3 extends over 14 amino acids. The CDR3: CASSPGQGSYGYTF. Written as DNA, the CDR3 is TGTGCCAGCTCACCAGGGCAGGGGAGCTATGGCTACACCTTC.

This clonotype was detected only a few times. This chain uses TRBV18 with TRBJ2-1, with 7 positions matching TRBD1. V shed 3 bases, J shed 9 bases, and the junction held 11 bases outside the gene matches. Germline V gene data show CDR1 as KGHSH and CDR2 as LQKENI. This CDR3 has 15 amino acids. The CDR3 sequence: CASSPGTASYSEQFF. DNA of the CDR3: TGTGCCAGCTCACCTGGGACAGCATCCTATAGTGAGCAGTTCTTC.

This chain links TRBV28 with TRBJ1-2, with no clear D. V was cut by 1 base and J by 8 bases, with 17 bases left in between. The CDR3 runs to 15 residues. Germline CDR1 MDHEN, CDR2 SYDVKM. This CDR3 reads CASSLFSGVLGGYTF. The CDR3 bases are TGTGCCAGCAGTTTATTCAGCGGGGTCCTTGGGGGCTACACCTTC.

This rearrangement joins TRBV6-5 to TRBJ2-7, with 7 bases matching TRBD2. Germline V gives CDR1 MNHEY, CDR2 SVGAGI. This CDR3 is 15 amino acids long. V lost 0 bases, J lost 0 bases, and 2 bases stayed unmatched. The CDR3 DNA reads TGTGCCAGCAGTTACTCAGCGGGGAGCTCCTACGAGCAGTACTTC. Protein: CASSYSAGSSYEQYF.

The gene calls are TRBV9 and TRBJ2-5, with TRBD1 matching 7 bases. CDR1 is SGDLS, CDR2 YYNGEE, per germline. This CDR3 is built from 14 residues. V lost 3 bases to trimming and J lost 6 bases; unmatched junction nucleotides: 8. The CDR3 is CASSEGQPQKTQYF. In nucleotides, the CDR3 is TGTGCCAGCAGCGAGGGACAGCCGCAGAAGACCCAGTACTTC.

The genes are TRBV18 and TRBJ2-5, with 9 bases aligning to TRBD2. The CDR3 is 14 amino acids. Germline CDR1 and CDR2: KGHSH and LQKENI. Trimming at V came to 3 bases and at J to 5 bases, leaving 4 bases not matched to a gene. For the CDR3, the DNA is TGTGCCAGCTCACCTGCGGGGGGGCCGGAGACCCAGTACTTC. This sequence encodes CASSPAGGPETQYF.

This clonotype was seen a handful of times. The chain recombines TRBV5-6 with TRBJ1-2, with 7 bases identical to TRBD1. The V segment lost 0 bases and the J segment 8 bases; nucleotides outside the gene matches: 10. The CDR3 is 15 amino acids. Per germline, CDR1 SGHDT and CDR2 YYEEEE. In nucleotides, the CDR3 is TGTGCCAGCAGCTTGGCCAGGGGGGGTAGTAAGGGCTACACCTTC. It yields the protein CASSLARGGSKGYTF.

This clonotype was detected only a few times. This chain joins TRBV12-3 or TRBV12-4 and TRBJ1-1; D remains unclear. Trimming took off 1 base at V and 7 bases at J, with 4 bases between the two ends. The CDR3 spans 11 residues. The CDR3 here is CASSLGVEAFF. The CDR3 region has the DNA TGTGCCAGCAGTTTAGGCGTTGAAGCTTTCTTT.

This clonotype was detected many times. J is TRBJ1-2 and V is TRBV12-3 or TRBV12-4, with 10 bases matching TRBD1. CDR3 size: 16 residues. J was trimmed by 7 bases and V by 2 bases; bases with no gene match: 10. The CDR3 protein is CASSLSVVGQGFGYTF. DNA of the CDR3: TGTGCCAGCAGTTTATCTGTCGTGGGACAGGGGTTTGGCTACACCTTC.

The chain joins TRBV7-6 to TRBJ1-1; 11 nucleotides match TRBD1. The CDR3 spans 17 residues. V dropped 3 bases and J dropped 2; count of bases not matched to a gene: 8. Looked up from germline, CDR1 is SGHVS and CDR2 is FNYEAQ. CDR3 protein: CASSLGPWTGGNTEAFF. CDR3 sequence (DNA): TGTGCCAGCAGCTTGGGCCCGTGGACAGGGGGCAACACTGAAGCTTTCTTT.

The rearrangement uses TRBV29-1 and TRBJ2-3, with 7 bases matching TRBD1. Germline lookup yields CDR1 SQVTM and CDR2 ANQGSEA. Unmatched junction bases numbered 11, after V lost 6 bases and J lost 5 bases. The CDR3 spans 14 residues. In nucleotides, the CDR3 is TGCAGCGTGACGACAGGGTCGGTAGGAGATACGCAGTATTTT. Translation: CSVTTGSVGDTQYF.

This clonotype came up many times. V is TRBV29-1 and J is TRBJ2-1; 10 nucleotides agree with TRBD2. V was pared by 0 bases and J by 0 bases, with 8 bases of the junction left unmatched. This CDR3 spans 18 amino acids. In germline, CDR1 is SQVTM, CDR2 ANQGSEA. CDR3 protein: CSVEDPVSGGPSYNEQFF. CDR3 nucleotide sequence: TGCAGCGTTGAAGATCCCGTTAGCGGGGGGCCCTCCTACAATGAGCAGTTCTTC.

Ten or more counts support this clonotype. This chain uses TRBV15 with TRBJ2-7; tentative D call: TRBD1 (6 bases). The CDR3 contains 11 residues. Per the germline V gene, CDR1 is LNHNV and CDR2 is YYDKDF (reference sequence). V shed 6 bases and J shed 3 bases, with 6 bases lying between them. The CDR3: CATRQGYEQYF. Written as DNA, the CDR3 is TGTGCCACCAGACAGGGCTACGAGCAGTACTTC.

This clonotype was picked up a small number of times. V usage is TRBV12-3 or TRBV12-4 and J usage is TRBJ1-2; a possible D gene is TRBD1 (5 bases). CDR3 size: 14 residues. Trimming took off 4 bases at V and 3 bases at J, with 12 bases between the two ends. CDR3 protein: CASSYSGRDYGYTF. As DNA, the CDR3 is TGTGCCAGCAGTTACTCAGGGAGGGACTATGGCTACACCTTC.

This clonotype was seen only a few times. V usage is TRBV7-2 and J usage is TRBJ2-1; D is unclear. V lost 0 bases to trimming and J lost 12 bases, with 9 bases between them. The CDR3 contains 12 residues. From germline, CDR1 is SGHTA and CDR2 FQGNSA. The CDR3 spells CASSLATLPQFF. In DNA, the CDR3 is TGTGCCAGCAGCTTAGCGACCCTCCCGCAGTTCTTC.

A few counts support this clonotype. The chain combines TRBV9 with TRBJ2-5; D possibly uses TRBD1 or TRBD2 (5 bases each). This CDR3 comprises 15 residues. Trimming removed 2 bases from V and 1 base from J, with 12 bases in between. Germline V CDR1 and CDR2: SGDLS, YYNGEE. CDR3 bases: TGTGCCAGCAGCGTCCTCCCGGGGCTCCAAGAGACCCAGTACTTC. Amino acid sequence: CASSVLPGLQETQYF.

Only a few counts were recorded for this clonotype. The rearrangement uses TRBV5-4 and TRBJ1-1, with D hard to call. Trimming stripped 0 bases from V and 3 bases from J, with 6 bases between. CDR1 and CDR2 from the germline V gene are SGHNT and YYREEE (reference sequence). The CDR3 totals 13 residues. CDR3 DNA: TGTGCCAGCAGCTTGGACCCGCACACTGAAGCTTTCTTT. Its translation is CASSLDPHTEAFF.

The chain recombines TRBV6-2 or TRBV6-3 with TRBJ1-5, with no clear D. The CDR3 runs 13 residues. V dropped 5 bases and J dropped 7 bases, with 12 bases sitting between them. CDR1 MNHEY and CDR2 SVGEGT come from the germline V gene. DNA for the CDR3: TGTGCCAGCAGTCCCGATTTCGGGCAGCCCCAGCATTTT. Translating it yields CASSPDFGQPQHF.

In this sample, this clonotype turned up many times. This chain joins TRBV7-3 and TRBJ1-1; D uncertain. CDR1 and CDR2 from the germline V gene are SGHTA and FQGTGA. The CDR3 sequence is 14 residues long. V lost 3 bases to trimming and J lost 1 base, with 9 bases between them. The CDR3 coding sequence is TGTGCCAGCAGCTTGAATGTGGGGAACACTGAAGCTTTCTTT. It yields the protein CASSLNVGNTEAFF.